This is a list of T cell receptor beta chains from one sample in a study of cytomegalovirus exposure and HLA in healthy donors. The assay was immunoSEQ multiplex PCR, and TCRdb's table has in-frame clones only and misses some. In the table there are around 60,000 clones, 90% to 95% of which are singletons. The sample comprised PBMCs. Receptors were obtained from a woman aged 18-29 years in good health and CMV-seropositive. Both conserved end residues are part of each CDR3. Fields, in order: clone size, V gene, D gene, J gene, CDR3 DNA, CDR3 protein. D genes are given only for firm matches. Some rows mark clone size as missing; the rest say once, few, many or name a class of expanded clone.

-,TRBV29-1,TRBD1,TRBJ2-7,TGCAGCGTCTCGTCCTGGACAGGGACCTCATTCGGGTCTTGGGAGCAGTACTTC,CSVSSWTGTSFGSWEQYF
few,TRBV19,TRBD2,TRBJ2-7,TGTGCCAGTAGTATAACGGGAGGGTACGAGCAGTACTTC,CASSITGGYEQYF
-,TRBV4-2,TRBD1,TRBJ1-2,TGTGCCAGCAGCCAAGAGTCAGGGGGCGCGAGAAACTATGGCTACACCTTC,CASSQESGGARNYGYTF
-,TRBV11-1,-,TRBJ2-7,TGTGCCAGCAGCCCCTCCTCAGGCAGCTCCTACGAGCAGTACTTC,CASSPSSGSSYEQYF
-,TRBV7-9,-,TRBJ2-3,TGTGCCAGCAGCTTAGAAGGGGGACACACAGATACGCAGTATTTT,CASSLEGGHTDTQYF
-,TRBV4-1,-,TRBJ2-5,TGCGCCAGCAGCCAACCGGGTTTGGATTCCGAGACCCAGTACTTC,CASSQPGLDSETQYF
-,TRBV27,TRBD2,TRBJ2-1,TGTGCCAGCAGTTCCCCTGAGCGGGACGCCCGTTACAATGAGCAGTTCTTC,CASSSPERDARYNEQFF
-,TRBV11-3,-,TRBJ2-5,TGTGCCAGCAGCCCTGACTCTAGAGGGGGAGAGACCCAGTACTTC,CASSPDSRGGETQYF
once,TRBV7-6,TRBD2,TRBJ2-3,TGTGCCAGCAGCTCGACTAGCGGGAGACGCACAGATACGCAGTATTTT,CASSSTSGRRTDTQYF
-,TRBV19,TRBD1,TRBJ1-5,TGTGCCAGTAGCCGACAGGGGGCGATAAATCAGCCCCAGCATTTT,CASSRQGAINQPQHF
-,TRBV5-1,-,TRBJ2-6,TGCGCCAGCAGCTTGTATTCAGGCTTGAGCTCTGGGGCCAACGTCCTGACTTTC,CASSLYSGLSSGANVLTF
-,TRBV5-1,TRBD1,TRBJ1-2,TGCGCCAGCAGCCCGACAGGGATTGTCTATGGCTACACCTTC,CASSPTGIVYGYTF
once,TRBV30,-,TRBJ2-5,TGTGCCTGGAGTGGAGATGAAGAGACCCAGTACTTC,CAWSGDEETQYF
once,TRBV9,-,TRBJ1-3,TGTGCCAGCAGCTCCTCCGGCTCTGGAAACACCATATATTTT,CASSSSGSGNTIYF
-,TRBV19,-,TRBJ2-3,TGTGCCAGTTCCCTCACAGATACGCAGTATTTT,CASSLTDTQYF
-,TRBV6-1,-,TRBJ1-1,TGTGCCAGCAGTGCCAGGACAGAAACCTCCCAAGCTTTCTTT,CASSARTETSQAFF
-,TRBV5-8,-,TRBJ1-5,TGTGCCAGCAGCTTGGAATCGGTGACAGGCAACAATCAGCCCCAGCATTTT,CASSLESVTGNNQPQHF
-,TRBV2,-,TRBJ1-6,TGTGCCAGCAGTGAACGGGGTCTCTATAATTCACCCCTCCACTTT,CASSERGLYNSPLHF
-,TRBV6-6,-,TRBJ2-1,TGTGCCAGCATCGACACCTCAGGGTCCAATGAGCAGTTCTTC,CASIDTSGSNEQFF
-,TRBV2,-,TRBJ2-3,TGTGCCAGCACCGGTGGGGGGATCAGCACAGATACGCAGTATTTT,CASTGGGISTDTQYF
-,TRBV7-9,TRBD1,TRBJ1-5,TGTGCCAGCAGCTTACAGGGGGCCGATCAGCCCCAGCATTTT,CASSLQGADQPQHF
-,TRBV7-9,TRBD1,TRBJ1-4,TGTGCCAGCAGCCTCCGACAGGGAGGCCGCGAAAAACTGTTTTTT,CASSLRQGGREKLFF
-,TRBV28,TRBD1,TRBJ1-5,TGTGCCAGCAGTCCCGGGACAGGGGATTATAGCAATCAGCCCCAGCATTTT,CASSPGTGDYSNQPQHF
-,TRBV7-2,-,TRBJ1-4,TGTGCCAGCGCGGGGGGTACTAATGAAAAACTGTTTTTT,CASAGGTNEKLFF
-,TRBV5-1,-,TRBJ2-7,TGCGCCAGCAGCTTGGAGGGGAGGACTCGCGAGCAGTACTTC,CASSLEGRTREQYF
-,TRBV7-9,-,TRBJ2-1,TGTGCCAGCGAAGCGGACCTTACCTACAATGAGCAGTTCTTC,CASEADLTYNEQFF
-,TRBV7-2,TRBD2,TRBJ2-5,TGTGCCAGCAGCTCGGGGGGGACGGAGGCCCAGTACTTC,CASSSGGTEAQYF
-,TRBV6-1,-,TRBJ2-1,TGTGCCAGCACAACAGGGTTAGGCTATGAGCAGTTCTTC,CASTTGLGYEQFF
-,TRBV30,TRBD1,TRBJ1-1,TGTGCCTGGGGGGACAGAGTCGACACTGAAGCTTTCTTT,CAWGDRVDTEAFF
-,TRBV7-9,-,TRBJ2-7,TGTGCCAGCAGCTTAGAGGAGCAATCCTACGAGCAGTACTTC,CASSLEEQSYEQYF
-,TRBV4-3,-,TRBJ1-1,TGCGCCAGCAGCCAAGATTCCAGGACTAACACTGAAGCTTTCTTT,CASSQDSRTNTEAFF
-,TRBV6-5,-,TRBJ1-2,TGTGCCAGCAGTTACTCTGGCGGGTATGGCTACACCTTC,CASSYSGGYGYTF
-,TRBV6-5,TRBD2,TRBJ2-5,TGTGCCAGCAGTTACTCCGGGACTATCGAGACCCAGTACTTC,CASSYSGTIETQYF
-,TRBV4-1,TRBD2,TRBJ2-5,TGCGCCAGCAGCCAAATACTAGCGTCCCAAGAGACCCAGTACTTC,CASSQILASQETQYF
-,TRBV5-4,-,TRBJ2-1,TGTGCCAGCAGCAACATCAGGGATTACAATGAGCAGTTCTTC,CASSNIRDYNEQFF
-,TRBV10-3,-,TRBJ1-4,TGTGCCTCTTGTCGGCAACTAAGTGAAAAACTGTTTTTT,CASCRQLSEKLFF
once,TRBV28,-,TRBJ1-3,TGTGCCAGCAGTTTGGGAGACTCTGGAAACACCATATATTTT,CASSLGDSGNTIYF
-,TRBV6-1,TRBD1,TRBJ2-7,TGTGCCAGCAGTTCAGGGGGCAACTCCTACGAGCAGTACTTC,CASSSGGNSYEQYF
-,TRBV25-1,TRBD2,TRBJ2-5,TGTGCCAGCAGTGACCCGGGAGGGGGAGAGACCCAGTACTTC,CASSDPGGGETQYF
-,TRBV11-3,-,TRBJ2-5,TGTGCCAGCAGCTTAGGAGCGGTTGAATTTCCGCAAGAGACCCAGTACTTC,CASSLGAVEFPQETQYF
-,TRBV30,TRBD2,TRBJ2-7,TGTGCCTGGAGTGTACTGGGGGGGAGCTACGAGCAGTACTTC,CAWSVLGGSYEQYF
-,TRBV30,TRBD1,TRBJ1-1,TGTGCCTGGAGTGGATCCCGACAGGGGGGATCTGAAGCTTTCTTT,CAWSGSRQGGSEAFF
-,TRBV6-1,TRBD2,TRBJ2-7,TGTGCCAGCAGTTCGCAAACTAGCGCCTCCTACGAGCAGTACTTC,CASSSQTSASYEQYF
-,TRBV18,-,TRBJ2-1,TGTGCCAGCTCACCACCGATATCCGGGGTCTCCTACAATGAGCAGTTCTTC,CASSPPISGVSYNEQFF
-,TRBV7-6,-,TRBJ2-3,TGTGCCAGCAGCTTTGCAGGGCTCACAGATACGCAGTATTTT,CASSFAGLTDTQYF
-,TRBV5-8,-,TRBJ2-2,TGTGCCAGCAGGTTATACAGGGCTTCTGGGACCGGGGAGCTGTTTTTT,CASRLYRASGTGELFF
-,TRBV6-1,-,TRBJ2-1,TGTGCCAGCAGTGCGACAGACTACAATGAGCAGTTCTTC,CASSATDYNEQFF
-,TRBV13,TRBD2,TRBJ2-2,TGTGCCAGCAGCTTGACTAGCGGGGGGGCCATCGGGGAGCTGTTTTTT,CASSLTSGGAIGELFF
-,TRBV6-1,-,TRBJ2-7,TGTGCCAGCAGTGCCGGCTACGAGCAGTACTTC,CASSAGYEQYF
-,TRBV6-5,TRBD1,TRBJ2-7,TGTGCCAGCAGTTCCCAGACAGGGACCACCTACGAGCAGTACTTC,CASSSQTGTTYEQYF
-,TRBV5-5,-,TRBJ2-1,TGTGCCAGCAGCCTAGTTGGAAGCTCCTACAATGAGCAGTTCTTC,CASSLVGSSYNEQFF